The 26 T cell receptor beta chains below come from one sample, sequenced in a study of Graves' ophthalmopathy and Graves' hyperthyroidism. Using RNA transcripts, the TCR beta CDR3 regions were amplified. Amplification began with first-round RT-PCR using HTBI primers, then second-round multiplex PCR was performed. TCRdb itself ran the multiplex PCR reads through MiXCR, one entry per CDR3 protein. The sample has 600,000 to 650,000 distinct CDR3 sequences; 20% to 25% are singletons. The source material was peripheral blood. The receptors derive from a woman under 30 with stable Graves' hyperthyroidism. Some clones in this sample may be carry-over from other donors' samples.

This clonotype was seen ten or more times. The chain links TRBV15 to TRBJ2-6; D gene unclear. CDR3 length equals 13 residues. V lost 3 bases and J 2 bases, leaving 2 bases between the germline ends. Germline CDR1 and CDR2: LNHNV and YYDKDF (reference sequence). CDR3 sequence (DNA): TGTGCCACCAGCAGCGCTGGGGCCAACGTCCTGACTTTC. Amino acid sequence: CATSSAGANVLTF.

The chain joins TRBV12-5 to TRBJ2-7, with 10 nucleotides matching TRBD1. Germline trimming cut 5 bases from V and 3 bases from J; bases unmatched to any gene: 7. This CDR3 is 15 amino acids long. Germline values: CDR1 LGHNT, CDR2 FRNRAP. Here the CDR3 DNA reads TGTGCTAGTGGTCCCCGGACAGGGGGGGTCTACGAGCAGTACTTC. Protein sequence: CASGPRTGGVYEQYF.

V usage is TRBV6-1 and J usage is TRBJ1-1; D gene uncertain. Trimming stripped 6 bases from V and 1 base from J, with 12 bases between. CDR1 is MNHNS, CDR2 SASEGT, per germline. The CDR3 spans 14 residues. CDR3: CASSHPVRNTEAFF. CDR3 nucleotide sequence: TGTGCCAGCAGCCATCCTGTTAGGAACACTGAAGCTTTCTTT.

This clonotype occurred many times. The V and J genes are TRBV12-3 or TRBV12-4 and TRBJ1-1; 8 bases map to TRBD1. The CDR3 length is 14 residues. J gave up 6 bases and V 3 bases, and 6 bases lay outside the gene matches. The chain's CDR3 is CASSLAGGMPEAFF. The CDR3 nucleotides read TGTGCCAGCAGTTTGGCAGGGGGCATGCCTGAAGCTTTCTTT.

This clonotype has at least ten counts. The chain combines TRBV5-1 with TRBJ1-1; TRBD1 agrees at 8 bases. The CDR3 runs to 14 residues. The V gene end was trimmed by 4 bases and the J gene end by 5 bases; junction bases not matched to a gene: 7. The germline V gene encodes CDR1 SGHRS and CDR2 YFSETQ. This CDR3 reads CASSPDRVETEAFF. The CDR3 DNA reads as TGCGCCAGCAGCCCGGACAGGGTGGAAACTGAAGCTTTCTTT.

V is TRBV12-5 and J is TRBJ2-7; the D is unclear. The CDR3 is 12 amino acids. V shed 1 base and J shed 3 bases, with 4 bases lying between them. Germline lookup yields CDR1 LGHNT and CDR2 FRNRAP. In nucleotides, the CDR3 is TGTGCTAGTGGTTTGGACTTCTACGAGCAGTACTTC. Its protein is CASGLDFYEQYF. Full variable domain (missing parts from reference TRBV12-5 and TRBJ2-7): DARVTQTPRHKVTEMGQEVTMRCQPILGHNTVFWYRQTMMQGLELLAYFRNRAPLDDSGMPKDRFSAEMPDATLATLKIQPSEPRDSAVYFCASGLDFYEQYFGPGTRLTVT.

The chain uses TRBV15 and TRBJ2-5; D is tentatively TRBD1 or TRBD2 (6 bases each). Per the germline V gene, CDR1 is LNHNV and CDR2 is YYDKDF (reference sequence). This CDR3 is built from 16 residues. Trimming pared 3 bases from V and 5 bases from J, leaving 19 bases between. Written as DNA, the CDR3 is TGTGCCACCAGCAGGGACCTTTTCGGGGGCCTGGAGACCCAGTACTTC. Translated, it gives CATSRDLFGGLETQYF.

This clonotype was detected only a few times. A read error may explain this, as a much larger clone is one base away. The CDR3 DNA sequence: TGTTCCAGCTCACCTCCGGACTTC. Residues: CSSSPPDF. The gene calls are TRBV18 and TRBJ2-7, with D uncertain. The CDR3 covers 8 residues. Germline CDR1 is KGHSH and CDR2 is LQKENI.

In its sample, this clonotype was seen many times. The chain couples TRBV6-5 to TRBJ1-2; D uncertain. From germline, CDR1 is MNHEY and CDR2 SVGAGI. The V end lost 0 bases, the J end lost 8 bases, and 13 bases lay between the germline ends. The CDR3 length is 14 residues. As DNA, the CDR3 is TGTGCCAGCAGTTACTCAGGCCGGGAATACGGCTACACCTTC. Translation: CASSYSGREYGYTF.

This clonotype was counted at least ten times. The chain joins TRBV12-3 or TRBV12-4 to TRBJ1-6, with D maybe TRBD1 (6 bases). Trimming shortened V by 8 bases and J by 9 bases, and 17 bases separated the two germline ends. CDR3 length: 14 residues. The CDR3 is CASSGGGTFSPLHF. CDR3 DNA sequence: TGTGCCAGCTCAGGAGGGGGGACGTTTTCACCCCTCCACTTT.

There are many counts of this clonotype. V is TRBV12-3 or TRBV12-4 and J is TRBJ1-2, with 8 bases fitting TRBD1. V dropped 7 bases and J dropped 14; count of bases not matched to a gene: 18. The length of the CDR3 is 14 residues. DNA for the CDR3: TGTGCCAGCATCTTCCCCTACGCAGGGGGCGGATTAACCTTC. It specifies CASIFPYAGGGLTF.

The sample holds many counts of this clonotype. V is TRBV29-1 and J is TRBJ1-2, with D possibly being TRBD1 (5 bases). Germline V gene data show CDR1 as SQVTM and CDR2 as ANQGSEA. V lost 4 bases and J 3 bases, leaving 9 bases between the germline ends. The CDR3 has 12 residues. The CDR3: CSVVGGDYGYTF. The CDR3, as DNA: TGCAGCGTTGTGGGGGGAGACTATGGCTACACCTTC.

This clonotype was seen many times. The chain couples TRBV6-2 or TRBV6-3 to TRBJ1-1; 7 bases match TRBD1. The germline V gene has CDR1 MNHEY and CDR2 SVGEGT. The CDR3 runs to 12 residues. Trimming took 9 bases from V and 5 from J; bases not matched to a gene: 6. CDR3 sequence reads: CARPSGGTEAFF. DNA of the CDR3: TGTGCCAGACCGTCAGGGGGGACTGAAGCTTTCTTT.

J is TRBJ1-2 and V is TRBV15; tentative D call: TRBD1 (6 bases). The CDR3 totals 14 residues. V was trimmed by 1 base and J by 7 bases, leaving 13 bases between them. Germline CDR1 reads LNHNV; CDR2 reads YYDKDF (reference sequence). CDR3 DNA sequence: TGTGCCACCAGCAGAGTAAACAGGGTCGGTGGCTACACCTTC. Translated: CATSRVNRVGGYTF. The variable domain in full, with the rest retrieved from reference TRBV15 and TRBJ1-2, is DAMVIQNPRYQVTQFGKPVTLSCSQTLNHNVMYWYQQKSSQAPKLLFHYYDKDFNNEADTPDNFQSRRPNTSFCFLDIRSPGLGDTAMYLCATSRVNRVGGYTFGSGTRLTVV.

This clonotype was picked up many times. The chain links TRBV11-2 to TRBJ1-5; D ambiguous. The CDR3 is made up of 17 amino acids. The germline V gene has CDR1 SGHAT and CDR2 FQNNGV. Trimming pared 5 bases from V and 3 bases from J, leaving 20 bases between. The CDR3 reads CASSPPDRPSPNQPQHF. The CDR3 DNA is TGTGCCAGCAGCCCGCCTGACCGTCCGAGCCCCAATCAGCCCCAGCATTTT.

This clonotype was detected ten times or more. The rearrangement uses TRBV6-1 and TRBJ2-7; 10 nucleotides agree with TRBD1. CDR3 length: 15 residues. V was pared by 6 bases and J by 3 bases, with 8 bases of the junction left unmatched. The germline V gene has CDR1 MNHNS and CDR2 SASEGT. The CDR3 protein is CASSVGTGDNYEQYF. The CDR3 DNA sequence: TGTGCCAGCAGCGTTGGGACAGGGGATAACTACGAGCAGTACTTC.

This clonotype was counted ten times or more. The chain carries TRBV6-1 and TRBJ2-5, with 7 bases matching TRBD1. The V and J ends lost 2 bases and 0 bases, in that order; junction bases with no gene match: 6. CDR1 and CDR2 (germline): MNHNS, SASEGT. The CDR3 totals 16 residues. DNA of the CDR3: TGTGCCAGCAGTGAATTGGGGACAGCGTACCAAGAGACCCAGTACTTC. Translation gives CASSELGTAYQETQYF.

This clonotype has ten or more counts. This chain uses TRBV13 with TRBJ2-7; 10 nucleotides match TRBD2. J lost 5 bases, V lost 5 bases, and 12 bases had no gene match. Germline CDR1 reads PRHDT; CDR2 reads FYEKMQ (reference sequence). This CDR3 is 16 amino acids long. CDR3 bases: TGTGCCAGCAGCGGGGGGGCTAGCGGGAGAAGGAACGAGCAGTACTTC. Residues: CASSGGASGRRNEQYF.

The chain combines TRBV7-9 with TRBJ2-2; D is possibly TRBD1 or TRBD2 (5 bases each). Trimming removed 3 bases from V and 7 bases from J, with 12 bases in between. This CDR3 has 14 amino acids. CDR1 SEHNR and CDR2 FQNEAQ come from the germline V gene (reference sequence). DNA for the CDR3: TGTGCCAGCAGCTTCTACCGGGGCATCGGGGAGCTGTTTTTT. It codes for CASSFYRGIGELFF.

The sample holds many counts of this clonotype. CDR3 sequence (DNA): TGTGCCAGTAAATTGGGGAACACTGAAGCTTTCTTT. Residues: CASKLGNTEAFF. The J gene is TRBJ1-1, the V gene TRBV19; D is ambiguous. Trimming removed 7 bases at V and 1 base at J, with 7 bases between. Germline V gene lookup returns CDR1 LNHDA and CDR2 SQIVND (reference sequence). The CDR3 totals 12 residues.

This clonotype was found many times. This chain uses TRBV11-2 with TRBJ2-7; TRBD2 aligns across 7 bases. The CDR3 length is 16 residues. Germline values: CDR1 SGHAT, CDR2 FQNNGV. The V and J ends lost 5 bases and 3 bases, in that order; junction bases with no gene match: 13. As DNA, the CDR3 is TGTGCCAGCAGCCGACTAGCCAATCGTGGTCGCTACGAGCAGTACTTC. As protein: CASSRLANRGRYEQYF.

V gene TRBV2 combines with J gene TRBJ1-1; 7 positions agree with TRBD1. The CDR3 is made up of 12 amino acids. The ends lost 11 bases at V and 8 bases at J; junction bases unmatched: 11. CDR1 SNHLY and CDR2 FYNNEI come from the germline V gene. This chain's CDR3 is CAGKTGAVEAFF. For the CDR3, the DNA is TGTGCCGGTAAAACAGGGGCTGTCGAAGCTTTCTTT.

This chain uses TRBV28 with TRBJ1-5, with a possible D match to TRBD1 (5 bases). Trimming cost V 7 bases and J 6 bases, with 19 bases left between them. Germline CDR1 is MDHEN and CDR2 is SYDVKM. The CDR3 is made up of 15 amino acids. CDR3 amino acids: CASTLYSGGGQPQHF. CDR3 nucleotide sequence: TGTGCCAGCACCCTTTACTCGGGGGGGGGTCAGCCCCAGCATTTT.

The V gene is TRBV19, the J gene TRBJ2-2, with 7 nucleotides matching TRBD2. Germline CDR1 reads LNHDA; CDR2 reads SQIVND (reference sequence). The CDR3 extends over 15 amino acids. V shed 5 bases and J 3 bases; nucleotides not matched to a gene: 6. CDR3 residues: CASSVRLAYTGELFF. CDR3 sequence (DNA): TGTGCCAGTAGTGTCCGACTAGCCTACACCGGGGAGCTGTTTTTT.

This clonotype has a handful of counts. The chain has TRBV29-1 and TRBJ1-1; D possibly corresponds to TRBD1 (5 bases). CDR3 size: 11 residues. Germline values: CDR1 SQVTM, CDR2 ANQGSEA. CDR3 in DNA: TGCGGCGGGGGGTTCAGCACTGAAGCTTTCTTT. Translation gives CGGGFSTEAFF.

The V and J genes are TRBV6-1 and TRBJ1-5; D is ambiguous. The germline gives CDR1 MNHNS, CDR2 SASEGT. V lost 1 base, J lost 3 bases, and 7 bases lay in between. This CDR3 has 14 residues. For the CDR3, the DNA is TGTGCCAGCAGTGAAGGAGTTACCAATCAGCCCCAGCATTTT. Translation: CASSEGVTNQPQHF.